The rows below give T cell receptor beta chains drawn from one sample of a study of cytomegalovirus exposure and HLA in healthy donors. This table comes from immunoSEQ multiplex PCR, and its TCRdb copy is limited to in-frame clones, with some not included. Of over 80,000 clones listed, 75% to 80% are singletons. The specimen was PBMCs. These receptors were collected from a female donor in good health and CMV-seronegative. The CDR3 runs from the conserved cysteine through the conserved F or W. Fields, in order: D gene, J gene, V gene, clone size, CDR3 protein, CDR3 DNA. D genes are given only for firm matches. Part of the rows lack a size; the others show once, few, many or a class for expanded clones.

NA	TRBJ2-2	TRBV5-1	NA	CASSGSGRNTGELFF	TGCGCCAGCAGTGGCTCGGGTCGAAACACCGGGGAGCTGTTTTTT
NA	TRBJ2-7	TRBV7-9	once	CASSSDSSYEQYF	TGTGCCAGCAGCTCCGACAGCTCCTACGAGCAGTACTTC
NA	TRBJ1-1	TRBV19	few	CASSILQGTEAFF	TGTGCCAGTAGTATTCTCCAGGGCACTGAAGCTTTCTTT
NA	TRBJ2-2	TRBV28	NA	CASSSSRVHRNTGELFF	NA
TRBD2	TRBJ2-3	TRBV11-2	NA	CASSPRLAGADTQYF	TGTGCCAGCAGCCCAAGACTAGCGGGAGCCGATACGCAGTATTTT
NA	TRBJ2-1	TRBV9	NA	CASSRIGVGEQFF	TGTGCCAGCAGCCGAATAGGAGTTGGTGAGCAGTTCTTC
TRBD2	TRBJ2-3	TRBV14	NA	CASSQDSGLSTDTQYF	TGTGCCAGCAGCCAAGATAGCGGGTTGAGCACAGATACGCAGTATTTT
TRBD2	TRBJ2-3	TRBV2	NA	CASSVGAGRTDTQYF	TGTGCCAGCAGTGTGGGAGCGGGGCGCACAGATACGCAGTATTTT
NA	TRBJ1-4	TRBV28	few	CASSLQSTNEKLFF	TGTGCCAGCAGCCTCCAGTCAACTAATGAAAAACTGTTTTTT
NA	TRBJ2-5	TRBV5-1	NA	CASSLGLLGETQYF	TGCGCCAGCAGCTTGGGACTGCTTGGGGAGACCCAGTACTTC
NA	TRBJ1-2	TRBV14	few	CASSQDLTPNYGYTF	TGTGCCAGCAGCCAAGATCTAACCCCCAACTATGGCTACACCTTC
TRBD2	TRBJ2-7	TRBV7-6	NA	CASSLASLAGVNEQYF	TGTGCCAGCAGCTTAGCGTCACTAGCGGGCGTCAACGAGCAGTACTTC
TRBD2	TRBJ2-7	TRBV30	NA	CAWSATPPGAGDPLYEQYF	TGTGCCTGGAGTGCGACCCCTCCAGGAGCGGGGGATCCCCTCTACGAGCAGTACTTC
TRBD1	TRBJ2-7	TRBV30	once	CAWQGAVYEQYF	TGTGCCTGGCAGGGGGCCGTCTACGAGCAGTACTTC
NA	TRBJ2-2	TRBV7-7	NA	CASSLVQNTGELFF	TGTGCTAGCAGCTTAGTACAGAACACCGGGGAGCTGTTTTTT
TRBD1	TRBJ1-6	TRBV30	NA	CAWSDQTGGHSPLHF	TGTGCCTGGAGTGACCAGACAGGGGGACATTCACCCCTCCACTTT
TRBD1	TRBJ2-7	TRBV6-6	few	CASSRDRGYEQYF	TGTGCCAGCAGCCGGGACAGGGGGTACGAGCAGTACTTC
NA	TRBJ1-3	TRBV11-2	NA	CASSSPPGNTIYF	TGTGCCAGCAGCTCTCCCCCCGGAAACACCATATATTTT
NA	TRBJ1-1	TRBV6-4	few	CASRGPGKAEAFF	TGTGCCAGCAGGGGTCCCGGGAAAGCTGAAGCTTTCTTT
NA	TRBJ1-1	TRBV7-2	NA	CASSLASSGTEAFF	TGTGCCAGCAGCTTAGCTTCCAGTGGCACTGAAGCTTTCTTT
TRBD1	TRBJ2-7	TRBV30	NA	CAWSVRTGGSYEQYF	TGTGCCTGGAGTGTTAGGACAGGGGGTAGTTACGAGCAGTACTTC
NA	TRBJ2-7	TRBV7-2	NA	CASSFPAYEQYF	TGTGCCAGCAGCTTCCCGGCCTACGAGCAGTACTTC
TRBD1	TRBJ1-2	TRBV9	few	CASSLRGQGAYGYTF	TGTGCCAGCAGCCTACGTGGACAGGGGGCTTATGGCTACACCTTC
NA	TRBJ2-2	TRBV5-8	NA	CASSPGWSGELFF	TGTGCCAGCAGCCCAGGGTGGTCCGGGGAGCTGTTTTTT
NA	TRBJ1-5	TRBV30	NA	CAWSATRGSNQPQHF	TGTGCCTGGAGTGCCACCCGGGGTAGCAATCAGCCCCAGCATTTT
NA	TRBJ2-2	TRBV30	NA	CAWSSGPGELFF	TGTGCCTGGAGTTCAGGGCCCGGGGAGCTGTTTTTT
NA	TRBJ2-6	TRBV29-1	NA	CSARVSGANVLTF	TGCAGCGCACGGGTCTCTGGGGCCAACGTCCTGACTTTC
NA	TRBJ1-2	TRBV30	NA	CAYNKVGAEKGYTF	TGTGCCTACAATAAGGTCGGAGCCGAAAAAGGCTACACCTTC
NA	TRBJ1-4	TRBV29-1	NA	CSVGGPATNEKLFF	TGCAGCGTTGGAGGCCCCGCAACTAATGAAAAACTGTTTTTT
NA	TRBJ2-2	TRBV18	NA	CASSPGQQNTGELFF	TGTGCCAGCTCCCCCGGACAGCAGAACACCGGGGAGCTGTTTTTT
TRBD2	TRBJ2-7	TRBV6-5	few	CASSSGGPSSYEQYF	TGTGCCAGCAGCTCGGGGGGGCCCAGTTCCTACGAGCAGTACTTC
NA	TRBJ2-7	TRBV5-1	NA	CASSPRGASYEQYF	TGCGCCAGCAGCCCAAGGGGCGCCTCCTACGAGCAGTACTTC
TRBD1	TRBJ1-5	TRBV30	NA	CAWMRGGSSNQPQHF	TGTGCCTGGATGAGAGGGGGCTCGAGCAATCAGCCCCAGCATTTT
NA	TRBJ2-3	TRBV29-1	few	CSVEDRSRGTDTQYF	TGCAGCGTTGAAGATAGGAGTCGGGGCACAGATACGCAGTATTTT
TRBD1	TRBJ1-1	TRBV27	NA	CASSAGTGRTEAFF	TGTGCCAGCAGTGCCGGGACAGGACGAACTGAAGCTTTCTTT
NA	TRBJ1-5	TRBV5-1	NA	CASSLAPGAQPQHF	TGCGCCAGCAGCTTGGCCCCAGGGGCTCAGCCCCAGCATTTT
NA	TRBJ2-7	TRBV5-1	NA	CASSSHRDSYEQYF	TGCGCCAGCAGCTCACACAGGGACTCCTACGAGCAGTACTTC
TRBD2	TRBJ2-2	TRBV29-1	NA	CSVGGFGGVNSNTGELFF	TGCAGCGTTGGGGGCTTCGGGGGGGTGAATTCGAACACCGGGGAGCTGTTTTTT
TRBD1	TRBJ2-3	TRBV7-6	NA	CASSLGSGQGSDTQYF	TGTGCCAGCAGCTTAGGATCTGGACAGGGGTCAGATACGCAGTATTTT
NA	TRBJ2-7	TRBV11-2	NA	CASSIRSREQYF	TGTGCCAGCAGTATAAGATCGCGGGAGCAGTACTTC
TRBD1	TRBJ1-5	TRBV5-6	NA	CASSLSGTGVSSNQPQHF	TGTGCCAGCAGCTTGTCTGGGACAGGGGTTTCTAGCAATCAGCCCCAGCATTTT
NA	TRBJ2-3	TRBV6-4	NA	CASSDGTGADTQYF	TGTGCCAGCAGTGATGGAACAGGCGCAGATACGCAGTATTTT